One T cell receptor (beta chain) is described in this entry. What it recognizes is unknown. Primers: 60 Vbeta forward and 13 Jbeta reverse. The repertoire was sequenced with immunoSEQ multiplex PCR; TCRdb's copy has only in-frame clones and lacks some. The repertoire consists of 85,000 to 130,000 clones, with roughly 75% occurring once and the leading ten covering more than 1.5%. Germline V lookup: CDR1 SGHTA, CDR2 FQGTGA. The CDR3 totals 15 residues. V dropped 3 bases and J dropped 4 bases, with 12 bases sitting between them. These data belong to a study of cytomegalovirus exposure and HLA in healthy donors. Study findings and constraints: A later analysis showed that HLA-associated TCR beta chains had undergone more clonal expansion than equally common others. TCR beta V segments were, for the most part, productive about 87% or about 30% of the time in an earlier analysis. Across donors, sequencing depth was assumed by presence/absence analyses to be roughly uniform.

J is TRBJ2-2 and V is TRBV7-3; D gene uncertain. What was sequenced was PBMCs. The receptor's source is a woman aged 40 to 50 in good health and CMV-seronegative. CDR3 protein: CASSLGTDPTGELFF. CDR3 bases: TGTGCCAGCAGCTTGGGTACAGACCCCACCGGGGAGCTGTTTTTT.